This TCR beta chain is from a study of T cell repertoires in cytomegalovirus infection. Across the study: Based on public TCR beta signatures, there were indications of CMV infection and of a matching HLA type. Study observations and caveats: In two of eight donors, the top clonotype was HLA-C-restricted CMV-specific.

This clonotype was counted only a few times. Its target is unknown. Unmatched junction bases numbered 11, after V lost 3 bases and J lost 1 base. CDR1 GTSNPN and CDR2 SVGIG come from the germline V gene (reference sequence). This CDR3 comprises 16 residues. One entry per CDR3 protein results from TCRdb running MiXCR on the reads. The sample comprises about 440,000 distinct CDR3 sequences, roughly 30% of which are singletons, and roughly 15% rests with the top ten. The chain has TRBV30 and TRBJ1-1, with 7 bases that match TRBD1. The TCR was taken from a human donor in good health (CMV status not recorded). Some clones in this sample may be carry-over from other donors' samples. Sequenced: PBMCs. The CDR3 sequence: CAWSPLPTGRNTEAFF. The CDR3 DNA reads as TGTGCCTGGAGCCCCCTTCCGACAGGGAGGAACACTGAAGCTTTCTTT.